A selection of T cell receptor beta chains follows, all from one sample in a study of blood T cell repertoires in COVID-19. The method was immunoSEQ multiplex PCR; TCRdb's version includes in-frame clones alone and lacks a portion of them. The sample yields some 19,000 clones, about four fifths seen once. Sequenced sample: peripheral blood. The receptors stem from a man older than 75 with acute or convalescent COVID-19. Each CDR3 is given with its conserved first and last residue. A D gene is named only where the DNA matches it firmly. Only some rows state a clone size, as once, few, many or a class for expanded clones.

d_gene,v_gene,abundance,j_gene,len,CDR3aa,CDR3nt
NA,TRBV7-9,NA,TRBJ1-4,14,CASSLYTGYEKLFF,TGTGCCAGCAGCTTATATACAGGGTATGAAAAACTGTTTTTT
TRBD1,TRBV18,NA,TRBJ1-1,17,CASSPGQGAGMDTEAFF,TGTGCCAGCTCACCTGGACAGGGGGCAGGAATGGACACTGAAGCTTTCTTT
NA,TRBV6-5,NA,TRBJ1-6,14,CASINRHESSPLHF,TGTGCCAGCATTAACAGGCACGAGTCTTCACCCCTCCACTTT
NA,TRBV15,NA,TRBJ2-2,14,CATSRDRNTGELFF,TGTGCCACCAGCAGAGACAGGAACACCGGGGAGCTGTTTTTT
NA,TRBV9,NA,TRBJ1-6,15,CASSVSTVVDSPLHF,TGTGCCAGCAGCGTTTCGACAGTAGTGGATTCACCCCTCCACTTT
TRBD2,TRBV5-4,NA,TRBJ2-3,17,CASSWGGRGTSTDTQYF,TGTGCCAGCAGCTGGGGGGGTCGCGGGACTAGCACAGATACGCAGTATTTT
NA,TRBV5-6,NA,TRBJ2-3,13,CASRRLPTDTQYF,TGTGCCAGCCGCAGGTTACCCACAGATACGCAGTATTTT
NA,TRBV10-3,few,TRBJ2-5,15,CAISSRPLGVETQYF,TGTGCCATCAGTTCCCGACCCCTGGGAGTGGAGACCCAGTACTTC
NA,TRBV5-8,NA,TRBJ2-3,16,CASSSGRRTSTDTQYF,TGTGCCAGCAGCTCAGGGCGCCGGACGAGCACAGATACGCAGTATTTT
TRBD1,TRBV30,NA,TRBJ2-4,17,CAWSPPGYIRGLDIQYF,TGTGCCTGGAGTCCACCAGGGTATATTAGGGGGCTGGACATTCAGTACTTC
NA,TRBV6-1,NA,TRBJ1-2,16,CASSEYFVGGADGYTF,TGTGCCAGCAGTGAGTATTTCGTCGGGGGTGCCGATGGCTACACCTTC
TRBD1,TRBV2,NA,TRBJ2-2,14,CASRDRGNTGELFF,TGTGCATCGAGGGACAGGGGGAACACCGGGGAGCTGTTTTTT
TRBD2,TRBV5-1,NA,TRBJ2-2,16,CASSIRTGRTTGELFF,TGCGCCAGCAGCATTCGGACCGGGAGGACCACCGGGGAGCTGTTTTTT
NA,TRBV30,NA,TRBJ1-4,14,CAWRRIATNEKLFF,TGTGCCTGGAGGAGGATTGCAACTAATGAAAAACTGTTTTTT
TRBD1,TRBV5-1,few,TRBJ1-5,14,CASSFTGGNQPQHF,TGCGCCAGCAGCTTCACAGGGGGCAATCAGCCCCAGCATTTT
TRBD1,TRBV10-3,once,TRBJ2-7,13,CAIRGQGAHEQYF,TGTGCCATCAGAGGACAGGGGGCCCACGAGCAGTACTTC
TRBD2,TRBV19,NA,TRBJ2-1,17,CASSAGLAGASNNEQFF,TGTGCCAGTAGTGCGGGACTAGCGGGGGCATCTAACAATGAGCAGTTCTTC
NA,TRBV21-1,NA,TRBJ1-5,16,CASSKARERVAGVSHF,TGTGCCAGCAGCAAAGCCCGCGAACGGGTGGCCGGTGTTTCACATTTT
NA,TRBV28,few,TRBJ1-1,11,CASGRATEAFF,TGTGCCAGCGGGAGGGCTACTGAAGCTTTCTTT
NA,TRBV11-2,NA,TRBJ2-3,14,CASSTDRSTDTQYF,TGTGCCAGCAGCACGGACAGAAGCACAGATACGCAGTATTTT
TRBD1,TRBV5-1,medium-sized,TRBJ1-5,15,CASSLVTGGNQPQHF,TGCGCCAGCAGCTTGGTGACAGGGGGCAATCAGCCCCAGCATTTT
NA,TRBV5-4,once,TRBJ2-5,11,CASSIQETQYF,TGTGCCAGCAGTATCCAAGAGACCCAGTACTTC
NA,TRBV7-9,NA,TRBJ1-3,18,CASSLGQVSSSSGNTIYF,TGTGCCAGCAGCTTAGGTCAGGTCAGTTCGAGCTCTGGAAACACCATATATTTT
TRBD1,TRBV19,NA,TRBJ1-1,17,CASSKGTGLSGNTEAFF,TGTGCCAGTAGTAAGGGGACAGGACTTTCGGGCAACACTGAAGCTTTCTTT
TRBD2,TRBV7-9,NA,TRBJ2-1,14,CASSLASGGTSGFF,TGTGCCAGCAGCTTAGCTAGCGGGGGTACGAGTGGGTTCTTC
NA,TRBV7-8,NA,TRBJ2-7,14,CASSLGELGKGGYF,TGTGCCAGCAGCTTAGGGGAACTCGGGAAAGGAGGGTACTTC
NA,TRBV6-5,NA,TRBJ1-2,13,CASRQDSNYGYTF,TGTGCCAGCAGACAGGACAGCAACTATGGCTACACCTTC
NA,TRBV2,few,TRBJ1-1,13,CASSEVRGTEAFF,TGTGCCAGCAGTGAAGTCCGCGGCACTGAAGCTTTCTTT
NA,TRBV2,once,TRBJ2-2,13,CASRTVNTGELFF,TGTGCCAGCAGGACTGTGAACACCGGGGAGCTGTTTTTT
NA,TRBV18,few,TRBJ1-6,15,CASSLDRGGNSPLHF,TGTGCCAGCTCACTAGATAGGGGTGGGAATTCACCCCTCCACTTT
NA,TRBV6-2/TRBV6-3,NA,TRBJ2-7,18,CASSYEVRVAAGGLKQYF,TGTGCCAGCAGTTACGAGGTCCGGGTAGCAGCCGGGGGGCTGAAGCAGTACTTC
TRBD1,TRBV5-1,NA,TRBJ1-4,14,CASSSGQGNEKLFF,TGCGCCAGCAGCTCCGGACAGGGGAATGAAAAACTGTTTTTT
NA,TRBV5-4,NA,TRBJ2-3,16,CASSLGLDENADTQYF,TGTGCCAGCAGCTTGGGACTCGACGAAAACGCAGATACGCAGTATTTT
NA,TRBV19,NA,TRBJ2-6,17,CASSIRDSRSGANVLTF,TGTGCCAGTAGTATCCGAGACAGCAGGTCTGGGGCCAACGTCCTGACTTTC
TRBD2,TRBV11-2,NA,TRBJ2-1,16,CASSQLPSGTYNEQFF,TGTGCCAGCAGCCAACTACCTAGCGGGACCTACAATGAGCAGTTCTTC
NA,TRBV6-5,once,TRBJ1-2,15,CASSYSGTSNYGYTF,TGTGCCAGCAGTTACTCTGGCACATCTAACTATGGCTACACCTTC
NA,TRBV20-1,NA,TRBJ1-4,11,CSAGGNEKLFF,TGCAGTGCAGGGGGTAATGAAAAACTGTTTTTT
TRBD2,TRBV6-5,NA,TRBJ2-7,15,CASSQTSGGRPEQYF,TGTGCCAGCAGTCAGACTAGCGGGGGACGCCCCGAGCAGTACTTC
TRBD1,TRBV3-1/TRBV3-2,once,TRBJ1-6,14,CASSTDRDFPTLHF,TGTGCCAGCAGTACCGACAGGGATTTTCCGACCCTCCACTTT
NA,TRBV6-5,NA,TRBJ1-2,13,CASDQITGYGYTF,TGTGCCAGCGACCAGATTACAGGGTATGGCTACACCTTC
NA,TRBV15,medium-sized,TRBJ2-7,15,CATSTRQTVGYEQYF,TGTGCCACCAGCACCAGACAGACCGTTGGCTACGAGCAGTACTTC
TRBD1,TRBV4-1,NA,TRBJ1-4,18,CASSRLVTGGAPREKLFF,TGCGCCAGCAGCCGCTTGGTGACAGGGGGAGCCCCGCGGGAAAAACTGTTTTTT
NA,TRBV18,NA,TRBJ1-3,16,CASSPPTSRSGNTIYF,TGTGCCAGCTCACCACCGACTTCCCGCTCTGGAAACACCATATATTTT
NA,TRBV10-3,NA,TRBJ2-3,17,CAISDSSLVGVTDTQYF,TGTGCCATCAGTGATTCATCCCTAGTAGGCGTCACAGATACGCAGTATTTT
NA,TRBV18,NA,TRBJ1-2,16,CASSPPFGTNNYGYTF,TGTGCCAGCTCACCACCGTTTGGGACAAACAACTATGGCTACACCTTC
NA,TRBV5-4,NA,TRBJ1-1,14,CATAPRGGVTEAFF,TGTGCCACCGCCCCGAGGGGAGGGGTCACTGAAGCTTTCTTT
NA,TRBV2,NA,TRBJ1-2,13,CASTAGSNYGYTF,TGTGCCAGCACCGCGGGGTCTAACTATGGCTACACCTTC